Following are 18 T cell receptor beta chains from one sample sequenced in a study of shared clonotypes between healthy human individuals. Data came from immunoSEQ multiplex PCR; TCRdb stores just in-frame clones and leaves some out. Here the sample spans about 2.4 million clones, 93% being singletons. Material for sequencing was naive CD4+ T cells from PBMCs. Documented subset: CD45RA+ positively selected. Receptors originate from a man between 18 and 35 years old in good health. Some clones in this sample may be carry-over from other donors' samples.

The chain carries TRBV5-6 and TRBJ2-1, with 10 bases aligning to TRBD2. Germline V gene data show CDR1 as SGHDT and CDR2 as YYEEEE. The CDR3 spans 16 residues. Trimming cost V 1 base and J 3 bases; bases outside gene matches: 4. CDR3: CASSLYGTSDYNEQFF. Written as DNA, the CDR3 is TGTGCCAGCAGCTTGTACGGGACTAGCGACTACAATGAGCAGTTCTTC.

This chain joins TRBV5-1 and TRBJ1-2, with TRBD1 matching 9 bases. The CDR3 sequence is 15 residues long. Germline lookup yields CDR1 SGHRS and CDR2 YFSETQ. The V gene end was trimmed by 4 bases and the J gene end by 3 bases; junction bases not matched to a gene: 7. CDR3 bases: TGCGCCAGCAGCATCACAGGGGGCGCTTACTATGGCTACACCTTC. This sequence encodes CASSITGGAYYGYTF.

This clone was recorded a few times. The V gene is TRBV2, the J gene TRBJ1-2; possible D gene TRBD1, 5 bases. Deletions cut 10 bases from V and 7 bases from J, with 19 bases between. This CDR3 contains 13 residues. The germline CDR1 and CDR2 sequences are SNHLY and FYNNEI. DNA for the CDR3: TGTGCCACTCGTGCGACAGTGGTGGCTGGCTACACCTTC. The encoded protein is CATRATVVAGYTF.

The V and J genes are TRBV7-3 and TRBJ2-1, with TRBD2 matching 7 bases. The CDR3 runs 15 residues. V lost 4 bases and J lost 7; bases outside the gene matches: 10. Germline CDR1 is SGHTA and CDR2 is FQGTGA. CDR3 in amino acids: CASSSTASGPNEQFF. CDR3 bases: TGTGCCAGCAGCTCAACGGCTAGCGGCCCTAATGAGCAGTTCTTC.

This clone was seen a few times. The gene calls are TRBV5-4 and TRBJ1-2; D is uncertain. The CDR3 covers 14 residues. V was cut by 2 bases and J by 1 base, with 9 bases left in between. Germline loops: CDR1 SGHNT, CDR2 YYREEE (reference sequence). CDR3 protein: CASSLGLNNYGYTF. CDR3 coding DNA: TGTGCCAGCAGCTTAGGTCTAAATAACTATGGCTACACCTTC.

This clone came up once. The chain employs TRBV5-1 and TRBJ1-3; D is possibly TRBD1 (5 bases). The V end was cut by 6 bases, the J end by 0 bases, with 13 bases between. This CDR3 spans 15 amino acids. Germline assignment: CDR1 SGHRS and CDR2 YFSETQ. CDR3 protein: CASKSTAGSGNTIYF. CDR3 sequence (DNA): TGCGCCAGCAAGTCGACAGCAGGCTCTGGAAACACCATATATTTT. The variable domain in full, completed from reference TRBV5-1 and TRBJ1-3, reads KAGVTQTPRYLIKTRGQQVTLSCSPISGHRSVSWYQQTPGQGLQFLFEYFSETQRNKGNFPGRFSGRQFSNSRSEMNVSTLELGDSALYLCASKSTAGSGNTIYFGEGSWLTVV.

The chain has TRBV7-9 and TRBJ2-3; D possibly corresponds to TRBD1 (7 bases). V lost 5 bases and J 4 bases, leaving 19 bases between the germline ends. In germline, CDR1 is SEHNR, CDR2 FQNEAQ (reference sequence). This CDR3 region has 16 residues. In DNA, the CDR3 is TGTGCCAGCAGCCCCCCACAGGGGAGGCTCTCAGATACGCAGTATTTT. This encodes CASSPPQGRLSDTQYF. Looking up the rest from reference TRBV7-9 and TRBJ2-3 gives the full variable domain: DTGVSQNPRHKITKRGQNVTFRCDPISEHNRLYWYRQTLGQGPEFLTYFQNEAQLEKSRLLSDRFSAERPKGSFSTLEIQRTEQGDSAMYLCASSPPQGRLSDTQYFGPGTRLTVL.

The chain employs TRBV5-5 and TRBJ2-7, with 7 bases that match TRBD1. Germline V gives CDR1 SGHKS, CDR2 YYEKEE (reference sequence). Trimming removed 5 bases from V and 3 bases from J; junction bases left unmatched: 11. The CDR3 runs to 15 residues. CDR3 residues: CASSLIRDSLYEQYF. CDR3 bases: TGTGCCAGCAGTTTAATCCGGGACAGCCTCTACGAGCAGTACTTC.

CDR3 DNA: TGTGCCACCAGCAGAGATTCGAACAGAGCCTACGAGCAGTACTTC. This codes for CATSRDSNRAYEQYF. The chain recombines TRBV15 with TRBJ2-7; D remains unclear. The CDR3 length is 15 residues. V lost 0 bases to trimming and J lost 2 bases, with 11 bases between them. CDR1 and CDR2 from the germline V gene are LNHNV and YYDKDF (reference sequence).

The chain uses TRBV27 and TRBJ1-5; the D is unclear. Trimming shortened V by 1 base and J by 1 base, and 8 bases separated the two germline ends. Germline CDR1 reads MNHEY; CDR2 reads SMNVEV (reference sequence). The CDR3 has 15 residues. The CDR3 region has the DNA TGTGCCAGCAGTTTATGGCCGGACAGCAATCAGCCCCAGCATTTT. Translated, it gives CASSLWPDSNQPQHF.

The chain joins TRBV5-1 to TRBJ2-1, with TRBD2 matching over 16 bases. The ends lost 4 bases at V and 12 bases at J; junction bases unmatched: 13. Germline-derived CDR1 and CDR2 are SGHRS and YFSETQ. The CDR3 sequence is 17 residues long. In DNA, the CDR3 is TGCGCCAGCAGCCCTATAACCGGGACTAGCGGGAGGGCAGGGCAGTTCTTC. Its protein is CASSPITGTSGRAGQFF.

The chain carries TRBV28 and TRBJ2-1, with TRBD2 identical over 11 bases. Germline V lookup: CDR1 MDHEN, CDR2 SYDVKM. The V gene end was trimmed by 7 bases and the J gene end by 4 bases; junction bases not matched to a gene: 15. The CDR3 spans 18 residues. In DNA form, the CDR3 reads TGTGCCAGCACCTCACTAGCGGGAGCACTACCCAATTACAATGAGCAGTTCTTC. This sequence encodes CASTSLAGALPNYNEQFF.

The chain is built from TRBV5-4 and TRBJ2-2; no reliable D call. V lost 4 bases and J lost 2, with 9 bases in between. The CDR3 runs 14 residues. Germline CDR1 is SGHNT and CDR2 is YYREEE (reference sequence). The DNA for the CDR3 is TGTGCCAGCAGCCCGGAACTCAACACCGGGGAGCTGTTTTTT. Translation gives CASSPELNTGELFF.

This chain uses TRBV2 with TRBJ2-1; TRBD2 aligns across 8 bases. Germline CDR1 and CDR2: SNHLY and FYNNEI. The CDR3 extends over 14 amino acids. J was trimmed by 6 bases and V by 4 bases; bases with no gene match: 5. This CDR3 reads CASSAGLVGNEQFF. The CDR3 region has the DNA TGTGCCAGCAGTGCGGGACTAGTAGGCAATGAGCAGTTCTTC.

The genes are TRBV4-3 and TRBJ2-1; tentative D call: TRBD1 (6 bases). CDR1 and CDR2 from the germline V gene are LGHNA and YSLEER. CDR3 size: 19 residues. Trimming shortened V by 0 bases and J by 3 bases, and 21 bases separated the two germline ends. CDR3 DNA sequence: TGCGCCAGCAGCCAAGATGGCTACTCAGGTCTAGGGGGCTACAATGAGCAGTTCTTC. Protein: CASSQDGYSGLGGYNEQFF.

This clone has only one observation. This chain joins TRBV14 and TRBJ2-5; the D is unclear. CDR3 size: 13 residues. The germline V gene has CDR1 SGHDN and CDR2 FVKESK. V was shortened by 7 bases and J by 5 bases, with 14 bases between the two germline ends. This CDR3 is CASNERRWETQYF. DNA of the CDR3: TGTGCCAGCAATGAGAGGCGGTGGGAGACCCAGTACTTC.

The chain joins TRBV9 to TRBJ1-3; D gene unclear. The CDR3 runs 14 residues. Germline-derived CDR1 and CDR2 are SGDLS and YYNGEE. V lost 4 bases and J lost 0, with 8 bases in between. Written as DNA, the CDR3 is TGTGCCAGCAGCCCCTTCAGCTCTGGAAACACCATATATTTT. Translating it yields CASSPFSSGNTIYF.

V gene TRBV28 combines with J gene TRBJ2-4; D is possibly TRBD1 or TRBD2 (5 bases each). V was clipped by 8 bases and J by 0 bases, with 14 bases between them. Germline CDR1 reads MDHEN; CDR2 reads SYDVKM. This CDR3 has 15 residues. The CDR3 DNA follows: TGTGCCAGCTGGGGGAGCCTCCTAGCCAAAAACATTCAGTACTTC. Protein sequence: CASWGSLLAKNIQYF.